A selection of T cell receptor beta chains follows, all from one sample in a study of T cell repertoires in cytomegalovirus infection. TCRdb ran MiXCR on the reads and lists one entry per CDR3 protein. The table has approximately 70,000 distinct CDR3 sequences, 4% seen once; the top ten hold 22%. Sequencing was performed on PBMCs. Receptors originate from a human donor in good health (CMV status not recorded). Some clones in this sample may be carry-over from other donors' samples. CDR3s include the opening cysteine and the closing phenylalanine or tryptophan. D genes are given only for firm matches. Not all rows give a size; the values are once, few, many and, for expanded clones, a class.

d_gene	abundance	v_gene	j_gene	CDR3nt	CDR3aa
TRBD2	many	TRBV7-2	TRBJ2-7	TGTGCCAGCAGCTTAGGGGGCGGGAGGTACTCCTACGAGCAGTACTTC	CASSLGGGRYSYEQYF
-	many	TRBV7-2	TRBJ1-4	TGTGCCAGCAGTTTTGCGGGTGAAAAACTGTTTTTT	CASSFAGEKLFF
TRBD1	many	TRBV2	TRBJ2-7	TGTGCCAGCAGTAAGGGGCAGGGGGTCACCTACGAGCAGTACTTC	CASSKGQGVTYEQYF
-	many	TRBV4-1	TRBJ1-3	TGCGCCAGCAGCCAAGATATATACACCATATATTTT	CASSQDIYTIYF
TRBD1	many	TRBV7-2	TRBJ2-7	TGTGCCAGCAGCGCGGGACAGGCTAACTACGAGCAGTACTTC	CASSAGQANYEQYF
-	many	TRBV4-3	TRBJ1-2	TGCGCCAGCAGCCAAGGCCGCGGCGTTTCCCATGGCTACACCTTC	CASSQGRGVSHGYTF
-	-	TRBV20-1	TRBJ2-7	TGCAGTGCTCGGGCGCTTATCTACGAGCAGTACTTC	CSARALIYEQYF
TRBD1	many	TRBV7-2	TRBJ2-5	TGTGCCAGCAGCTCCTTCGAGGGGGCCAAGACCCAGTACTTC	CASSSFEGAKTQYF
TRBD2	many	TRBV7-7	TRBJ2-5	TGTGCTAGCAGCTTAGGACTAGCGGGAGTGGAGACCCAGTACTTC	CASSLGLAGVETQYF
TRBD1	many	TRBV7-8	TRBJ1-6	TGTGCCAGCAGCTTACGCAGGGGGATAGGTTCACCCCTCCACTTT	CASSLRRGIGSPLHF
-	-	TRBV4-1	TRBJ1-1	TGCGCCAGCAGCCAAGAAGGAGGAGGGGTTCGAACTGAAGCTTTCTTT	CASSQEGGGVRTEAFF
TRBD1	many	TRBV7-4	TRBJ1-2	TGTGCCAGCAGCTTGGGGACAGAAGGAAGCTATGGCTACACCTTC	CASSLGTEGSYGYTF
-	many	TRBV28	TRBJ2-7	TGTGCCAGCACTTCCGGGACCTCTAGGACCTACGAGCAGTACTTC	CASTSGTSRTYEQYF
-	few	TRBV4-2	TRBJ1-4	TGTGCCAGCAGCCAACGGCAGATTAATGAAAAACTGTTTTTT	CASSQRQINEKLFF
TRBD2	-	TRBV6-2/TRBV6-3	TRBJ2-7	TGTGCCAGTGTGACTAGCGGCTTATTAGACGAGCAGTACTTC	CASVTSGLLDEQYF
TRBD1	many	TRBV20-1	TRBJ1-2	TGCAGTGCTACTACAGGGGCGGGAGGCTACACCTTC	CSATTGAGGYTF
-	many	TRBV12-3/TRBV12-4	TRBJ1-1	TGTGCCAGCAGTTCCTACGGGGGGACTGAAGCTTTCTTT	CASSSYGGTEAFF
TRBD1	many	TRBV7-2	TRBJ2-5	TGTGCCAGCAGCTCCCCGCCGGACAGGGGAGAGACCCAGTACTTC	CASSSPPDRGETQYF
-	many	TRBV7-2	TRBJ2-7	TGTGCCAGCAGCCCGGCAAACCGTTACGAGCAGTACTTC	CASSPANRYEQYF
TRBD1	many	TRBV19	TRBJ2-5	TGTGCCAGTAGCAAGGACAGGGACCAAGAGACCCAGTACTTC	CASSKDRDQETQYF
-	many	TRBV7-2	TRBJ1-3	TGTGCCAGCAGCTTCGGGGGAGCAGGAAACACCATATATTTT	CASSFGGAGNTIYF
-	-	TRBV7-9	TRBJ2-7	TGTGCCAGCAGTTCCTCTGGAGAGCAGTACTTC	CASSSSGEQYF
-	many	TRBV7-2	TRBJ2-1	TGTGCCAGCAGCTTAAATCCAGGGACCCACAATGAGCAGTTCTTC	CASSLNPGTHNEQFF
-	many	TRBV5-1	TRBJ1-6	TGCGCCAGCAGCTTGGAAGCCGCCTATAATTCACCCCTCCACTTT	CASSLEAAYNSPLHF
-	many	TRBV20-1	TRBJ2-5	TGCAGTGCCCTGCCCAGGCCGGAGACCCAGTACTTC	CSALPRPETQYF
-	many	TRBV7-2	TRBJ1-5	TGTGCCAGCAGTACAGGCAATCAGCCCCAGCATTTT	CASSTGNQPQHF
TRBD1	many	TRBV7-8	TRBJ1-1	TGTGCCAGCAGCTCGTCACAGGGGGTAGGGGCTGAAGCTTTCTTT	CASSSSQGVGAEAFF
TRBD1	many	TRBV6-2/TRBV6-3	TRBJ1-1	TGTGCCAGCAAAAGGACAGGGGGGGAGAACACTGAAGCTTTCTTT	CASKRTGGENTEAFF
TRBD1	many	TRBV29-1	TRBJ1-1	TGCAGCGTCCTCAGGGGGCGAGACACTGAAGCTTTCTTT	CSVLRGRDTEAFF
-	many	TRBV7-8	TRBJ2-5	TGTGCCAGCAGCTTAGGGTCAGCACCACAAGAGACCCAGTACTTC	CASSLGSAPQETQYF
TRBD1	many	TRBV7-2	TRBJ1-1	TGTGCCAGCAGCTTAGTGGGCAGGGGGCTCACTGAAGCTTTCTTT	CASSLVGRGLTEAFF
-	many	TRBV7-2	TRBJ2-2	TGTGCCAGCAGCTTAGAGGCACCGAATCCCGGGGAGCTGTTTTTT	CASSLEAPNPGELFF
-	many	TRBV7-6	TRBJ2-5	TGTGCCAGCAGCTACCTAGGGGAGACCCAGTACTTC	CASSYLGETQYF
-	few	TRBV7-2	TRBJ1-1	TGTGCCAGCAGCTTTGGACCCGCCAGGAACACTGAAGCTTTCTTT	CASSFGPARNTEAFF
-	many	TRBV7-6	TRBJ1-2	TGTGCCAGCAGCTTAGCGGTGGGGGGAGAGCGTGGCTACACCTTC	CASSLAVGGERGYTF
TRBD1	many	TRBV28	TRBJ2-2	TGTGCCAGCAGAAGACAGGGGGTGGACACCGGGGAGCTGTTTTTT	CASRRQGVDTGELFF
TRBD2	-	TRBV7-2	TRBJ2-1	TGTGCCAGCAGCTTGGGGGAGGCGCGGGGGGGCTATGAGCAGTTCTTC	CASSLGEARGGYEQFF
TRBD1	many	TRBV7-6	TRBJ2-1	TGTGCCAGCAGCAACCGGGACAGCTCCTACAATGAGCAGTTCTTC	CASSNRDSSYNEQFF
-	many	TRBV7-3	TRBJ2-2	TGTGCCAGCAGATCCGGGGCCACCGGGGAGCTGTTTTTT	CASRSGATGELFF
-	many	TRBV5-1	TRBJ1-1	TGCGCCAGCAGGCAGGGTGCAGGGAACACTGAAGCTTTCTTT	CASRQGAGNTEAFF
TRBD1	many	TRBV7-3	TRBJ2-7	TGTGCCAGCAGCTTATCAGGGGGCGAGAACGAGCAGTACTTC	CASSLSGGENEQYF
TRBD2	many	TRBV20-1	TRBJ2-5	TGCAGTGCTAGGGGGTGGGGGACTACCCAAGAGACCCAGTACTTC	CSARGWGTTQETQYF
-	-	TRBV7-8	TRBJ2-1	TGTGCCAGCAGCTTAGGATCGAACAATGAGCAGTTCTTC	CASSLGSNNEQFF
TRBD2	many	TRBV29-1	TRBJ2-2	TGCAGCGTTTTGCAGCGGGGGTTAGACACCGGGGAGCTGTTTTTT	CSVLQRGLDTGELFF
-	many	TRBV7-3	TRBJ2-3	TGTGCCAGCAGCTTACCGTCAAATACGCAGTATTTT	CASSLPSNTQYF
-	-	TRBV5-1	TRBJ1-2	TGCGCCAGCAGCTTCTCCGCCGGGGCTAACTATGGCTACACCTTC	CASSFSAGANYGYTF
TRBD2	many	TRBV27	TRBJ2-1	TGTGCCAGCAGTTTAATAGCGGGTAGCTCCTACAATGAGCAGTTCTTC	CASSLIAGSSYNEQFF
-	many	TRBV7-8	TRBJ2-5	TGTGCCAGCAGCTTCAGAGAGACCCAGTACTTC	CASSFRETQYF
-	many	TRBV7-9	TRBJ2-5	TGTGCCAGCAGCCCCGGAGGTTCATCCCTCCAAGAGACCCAGTACTTC	CASSPGGSSLQETQYF
-	many	TRBV20-1	TRBJ1-5	TGCAGTGCTAGCTTAAGTAGCAATCAGCCCCAGCATTTT	CSASLSSNQPQHF
-	many	TRBV28	TRBJ1-1	TGTGCCAGCAGTTTAAAACAGAAAGCTTTCTTT	CASSLKQKAFF
-	many	TRBV4-3	TRBJ2-3	TGCGCCAGCAGCCACGGGACATTAGTTTTTGATACGCAGTATTTT	CASSHGTLVFDTQYF
-	many	TRBV7-2	TRBJ2-3	TGTGCCAGCAGCTTCACCCAAAATACGCAGTATTTT	CASSFTQNTQYF